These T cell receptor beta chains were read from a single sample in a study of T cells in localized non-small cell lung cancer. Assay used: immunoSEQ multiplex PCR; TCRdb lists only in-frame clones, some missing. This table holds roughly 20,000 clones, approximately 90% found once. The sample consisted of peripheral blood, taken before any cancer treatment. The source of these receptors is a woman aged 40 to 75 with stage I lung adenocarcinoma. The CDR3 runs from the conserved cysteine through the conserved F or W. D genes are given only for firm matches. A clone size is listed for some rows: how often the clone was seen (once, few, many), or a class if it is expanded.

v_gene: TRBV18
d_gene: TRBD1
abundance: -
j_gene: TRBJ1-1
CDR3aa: CASSRNRGLNTEAFF
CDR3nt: TGTGCCAGCTCGCGAAACAGGGGCTTGAACACTGAAGCTTTCTTT

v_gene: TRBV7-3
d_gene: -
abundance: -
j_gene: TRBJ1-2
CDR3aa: CASSPPSGGSYGYTF
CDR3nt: TGTGCCAGCAGCCCCCCCTCCGGGGGGTCCTATGGCTACACCTTC

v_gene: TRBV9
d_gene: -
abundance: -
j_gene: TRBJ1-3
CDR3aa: CASSVGVGVPGNTIYF
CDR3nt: TGTGCCAGCAGCGTAGGGGTAGGGGTTCCTGGAAACACCATATATTTT

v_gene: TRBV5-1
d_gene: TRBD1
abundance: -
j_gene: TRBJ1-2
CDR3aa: CASSLIGGDYGYTF
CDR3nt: TGCGCCAGCAGCTTGATAGGGGGCGACTATGGCTACACCTTC

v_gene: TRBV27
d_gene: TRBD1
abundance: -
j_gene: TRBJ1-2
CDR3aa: CASSARQGPFGYTF
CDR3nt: TGTGCCAGCAGTGCCCGACAGGGGCCTTTTGGCTACACCTTC

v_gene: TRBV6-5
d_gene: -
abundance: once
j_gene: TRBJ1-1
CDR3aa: CASSYRQRNTEAFF
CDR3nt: TGTGCCAGCAGTTACCGACAGAGGAACACTGAAGCTTTCTTT

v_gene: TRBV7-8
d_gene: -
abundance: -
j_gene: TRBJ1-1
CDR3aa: CASSLRTGEAFF
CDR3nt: TGTGCCAGCAGCTTAAGGACGGGTGAAGCTTTCTTT

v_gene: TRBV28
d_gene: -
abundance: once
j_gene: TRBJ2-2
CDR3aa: CASSNVVGELFF
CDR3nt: TGTGCCAGCAGTAACGTGGTCGGGGAGCTGTTTTTT

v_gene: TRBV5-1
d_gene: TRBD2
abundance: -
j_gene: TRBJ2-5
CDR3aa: CASRLRLAGETQYF
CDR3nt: TGCGCCAGCAGACTCCGACTAGCGGGAGAGACCCAGTACTTC

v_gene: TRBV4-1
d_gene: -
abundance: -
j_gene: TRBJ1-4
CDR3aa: CASRRDLNEKLFF
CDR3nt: TGCGCCAGCCGGCGGGACCTTAATGAAAAACTGTTTTTT

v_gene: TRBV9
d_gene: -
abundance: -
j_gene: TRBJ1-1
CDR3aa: CASSPRPLNTEAFF
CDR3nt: TGTGCCAGCAGCCCACGACCGTTGAACACTGAAGCTTTCTTT

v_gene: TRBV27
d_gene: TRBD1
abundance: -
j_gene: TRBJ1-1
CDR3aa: CASRPDRGGYTEAFF
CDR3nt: TGTGCCAGCAGGCCGGACAGGGGGGGGTACACTGAAGCTTTCTTT

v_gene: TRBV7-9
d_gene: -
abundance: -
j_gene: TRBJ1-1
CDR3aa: CASSVYDLFNGGAFF
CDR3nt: TGTGCCAGCAGCGTATATGACTTATTCAACGGGGGAGCTTTCTTT

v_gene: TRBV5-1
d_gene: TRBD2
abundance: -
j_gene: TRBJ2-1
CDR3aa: CASSFSGGANNEQFF
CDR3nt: TGCGCCAGCAGCTTTAGCGGGGGGGCGAACAATGAGCAGTTCTTC

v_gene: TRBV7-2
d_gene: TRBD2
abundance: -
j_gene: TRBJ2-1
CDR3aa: CASSLLAGGYNEQFF
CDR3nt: TGTGCCAGCAGCTTACTAGCGGGGGGGTACAATGAGCAGTTCTTC

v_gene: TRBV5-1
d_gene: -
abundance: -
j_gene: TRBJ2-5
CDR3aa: CASSLEVFETQYF
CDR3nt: TGCGCCAGCAGCTTGGAGGTCTTTGAGACCCAGTACTTC

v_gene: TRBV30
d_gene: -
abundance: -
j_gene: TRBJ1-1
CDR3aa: CAWSTLGANSGTEAFF
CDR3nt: TGTGCCTGGAGTACTTTGGGGGCCAACTCGGGCACTGAAGCTTTCTTT

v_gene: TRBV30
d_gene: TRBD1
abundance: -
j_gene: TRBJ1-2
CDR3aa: CAWSGQVYGYTF
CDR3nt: TGTGCCTGGAGCGGACAGGTCTATGGCTACACCTTC

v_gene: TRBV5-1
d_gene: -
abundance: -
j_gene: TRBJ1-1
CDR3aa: CASSQQTGNTEAFF
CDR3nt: TGCGCCAGCAGCCAGCAAACAGGGAACACTGAAGCTTTCTTT

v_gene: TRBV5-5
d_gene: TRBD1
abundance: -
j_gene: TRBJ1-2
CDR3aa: CASSLGPGQGYGYTF
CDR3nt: TGTGCCAGCAGCTTGGGCCCGGGACAGGGGTATGGCTACACCTTC

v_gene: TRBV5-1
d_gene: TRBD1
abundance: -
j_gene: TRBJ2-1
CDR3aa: CASTAKQPGQYNEQFF
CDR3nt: TGCGCCAGCACCGCGAAACAGCCGGGACAGTACAATGAGCAGTTCTTC

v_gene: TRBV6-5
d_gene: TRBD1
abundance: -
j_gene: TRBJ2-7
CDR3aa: CASSTGGAKQYF
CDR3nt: TGTGCCAGCAGTACAGGGGGTGCCAAGCAGTACTTC

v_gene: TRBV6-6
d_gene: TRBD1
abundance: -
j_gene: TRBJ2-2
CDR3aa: CASSYWSGGGGELFF
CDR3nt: TGTGCCAGCAGTTATTGGTCAGGGGGCGGCGGGGAGCTGTTTTTT

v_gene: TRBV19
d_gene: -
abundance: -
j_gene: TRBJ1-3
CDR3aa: CASSPDTGGPPGNTIYF
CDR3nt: TGTGCCAGTAGCCCCGATACGGGGGGCCCCCCTGGAAACACCATATATTTT

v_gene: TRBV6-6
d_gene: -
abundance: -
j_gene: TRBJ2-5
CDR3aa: CASSAAGGETQYF
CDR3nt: TGTGCCAGCAGTGCCGCAGGGGGGGAGACCCAGTACTTC

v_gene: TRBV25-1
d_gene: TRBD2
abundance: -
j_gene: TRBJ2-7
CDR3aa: CASSGTSDYEQYF
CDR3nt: TGTGCCAGCAGCGGGACTAGCGACTACGAGCAGTACTTC

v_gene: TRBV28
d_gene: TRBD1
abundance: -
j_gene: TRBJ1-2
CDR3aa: CASSPNQGAWYGYTF
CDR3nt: TGTGCCAGCAGTCCCAATCAGGGGGCTTGGTATGGCTACACCTTC

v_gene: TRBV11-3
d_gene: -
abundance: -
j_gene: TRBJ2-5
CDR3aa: CASSLDPETQYF
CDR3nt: TGTGCCAGCAGCTTAGATCCGGAGACCCAGTACTTC

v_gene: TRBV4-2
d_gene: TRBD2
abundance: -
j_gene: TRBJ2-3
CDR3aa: CASSPGLAGGPGTDTQYF
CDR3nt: TGTGCCAGCAGCCCGGGACTAGCGGGGGGGCCGGGCACAGATACGCAGTATTTT

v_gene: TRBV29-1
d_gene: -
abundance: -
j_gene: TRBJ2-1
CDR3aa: CSEGGGYNEQFF
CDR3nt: TGCAGCGAGGGGGGCGGCTACAATGAGCAGTTCTTC

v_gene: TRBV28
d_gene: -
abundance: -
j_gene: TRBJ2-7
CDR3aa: CASSLSEPYEQYF
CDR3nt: TGTGCCAGCAGTCTCAGCGAACCCTACGAGCAGTACTTC

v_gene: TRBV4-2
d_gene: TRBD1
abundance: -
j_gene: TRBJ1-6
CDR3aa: CASSTSGQGVRSPLHF
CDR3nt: TGTGCCAGCAGCACCTCTGGACAGGGGGTTAGGTCACCCCTCCACTTT

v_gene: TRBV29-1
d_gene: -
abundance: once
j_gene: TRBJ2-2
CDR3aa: CSVAEQGGTGELFF
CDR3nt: TGCAGCGTCGCGGAACAGGGAGGAACCGGGGAGCTGTTTTTT

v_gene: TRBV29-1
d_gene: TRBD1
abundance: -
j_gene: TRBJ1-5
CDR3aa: CSVTTGVNQPQHF
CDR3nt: TGCAGCGTTACGACAGGGGTCAATCAGCCCCAGCATTTT

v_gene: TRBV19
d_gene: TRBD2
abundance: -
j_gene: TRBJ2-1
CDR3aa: CASSMPSGGYNEQFF
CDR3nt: TGTGCCAGTAGTATGCCCAGCGGGGGGTACAATGAGCAGTTCTTC

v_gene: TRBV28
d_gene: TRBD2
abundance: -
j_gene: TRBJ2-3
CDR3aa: CASRPTSGSQYTDTQYF
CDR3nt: TGTGCCAGCAGGCCGACTAGCGGGAGCCAATACACAGATACGCAGTATTTT

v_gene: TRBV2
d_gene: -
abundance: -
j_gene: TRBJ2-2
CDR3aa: CASRAPPAGELFF
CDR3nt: TGTGCCAGCAGAGCCCCCCCAGCCGGGGAGCTGTTTTTT

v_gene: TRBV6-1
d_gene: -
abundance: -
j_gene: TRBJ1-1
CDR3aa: CASRDAARVNTEAFF
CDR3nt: TGTGCCAGCAGGGACGCCGCCAGGGTGAACACTGAAGCTTTCTTT

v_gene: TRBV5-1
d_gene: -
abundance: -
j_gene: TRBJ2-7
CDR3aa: CASSLEPSEQYF
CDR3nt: TGCGCCAGCAGCTTGGAGCCTAGCGAGCAGTACTTC

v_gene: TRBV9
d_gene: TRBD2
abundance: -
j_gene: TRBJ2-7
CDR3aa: CASSVEGLAGAYEQYF
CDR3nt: TGTGCCAGCAGCGTAGAGGGACTAGCGGGCGCCTACGAGCAGTACTTC

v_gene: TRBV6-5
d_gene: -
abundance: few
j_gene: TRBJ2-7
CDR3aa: CASSPRQEPYEQYF
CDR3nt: TGTGCCAGCAGTCCCCGACAGGAGCCCTACGAGCAGTACTTC

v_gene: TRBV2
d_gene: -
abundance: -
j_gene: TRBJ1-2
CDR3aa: CASSLSQFNYGYTF
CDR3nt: TGTGCCAGCAGCTTGTCCCAGTTTAACTATGGCTACACCTTC

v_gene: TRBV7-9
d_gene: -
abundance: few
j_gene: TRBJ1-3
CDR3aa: CASSLDRDGNTIYF
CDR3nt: TGTGCCAGCAGCTTAGACAGGGATGGAAACACCATATATTTT

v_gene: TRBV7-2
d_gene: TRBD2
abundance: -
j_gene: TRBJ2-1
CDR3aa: CASSYRTKSGGHYNEQFF
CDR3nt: TGTGCCAGCAGCTACCGAACAAAGTCGGGGGGGCACTACAATGAGCAGTTCTTC

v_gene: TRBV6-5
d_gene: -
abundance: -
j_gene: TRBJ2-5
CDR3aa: CAVGRVTQYF
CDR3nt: TGTGCCGTGGGGCGCGTGACCCAGTACTTC

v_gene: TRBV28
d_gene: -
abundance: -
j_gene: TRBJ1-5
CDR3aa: CASSLLPDRNSNQPQHF
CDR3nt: TGTGCCAGCAGTTTACTTCCCGACCGGAACAGCAATCAGCCCCAGCATTTT

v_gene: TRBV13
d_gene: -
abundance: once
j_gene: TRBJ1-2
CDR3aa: CASSLQEGNYGYTF
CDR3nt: TGTGCCAGCAGCCTACAGGAAGGCAACTATGGCTACACCTTC

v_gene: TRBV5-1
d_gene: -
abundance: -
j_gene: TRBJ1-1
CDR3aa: CASSLAGGLVAFF
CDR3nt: TGCGCCAGCAGCTTGGCGGGGGGGCTCGTAGCTTTCTTT

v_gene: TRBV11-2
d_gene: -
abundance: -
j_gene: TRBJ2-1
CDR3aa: CASSLAGAYNEQFF
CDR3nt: TGTGCCAGCAGCTTAGCGGGGGCCTACAATGAGCAGTTCTTC

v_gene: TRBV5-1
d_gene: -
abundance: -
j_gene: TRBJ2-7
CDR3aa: CASSFTGLTYEQYF
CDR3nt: TGCGCCAGCAGCTTCACAGGGCTAACCTACGAGCAGTACTTC

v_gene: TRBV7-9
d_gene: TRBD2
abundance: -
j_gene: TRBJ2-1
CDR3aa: CASSQAGSENEQFF
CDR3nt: TGTGCCAGCAGCCAAGCGGGGAGCGAGAATGAGCAGTTCTTC